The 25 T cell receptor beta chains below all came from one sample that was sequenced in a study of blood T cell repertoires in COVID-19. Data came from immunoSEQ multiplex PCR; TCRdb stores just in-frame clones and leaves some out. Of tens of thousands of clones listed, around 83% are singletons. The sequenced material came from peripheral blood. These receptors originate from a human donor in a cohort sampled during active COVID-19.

The CDR3 is CASSSRRALAGVGDTQYF. For the CDR3, the DNA is TGTGCCAGCAGTTCCCGGCGGGCACTAGCGGGTGTTGGAGATACGCAGTATTTT. J is TRBJ2-3 and V is TRBV6-2 or TRBV6-3, with TRBD2 matching 9 bases. With 4 bases clipped from V and 5 bases from J, the junction kept 16 bases outside the gene matches. The germline gives CDR1 MNHEY, CDR2 SVGEGT. This CDR3 has 18 residues.

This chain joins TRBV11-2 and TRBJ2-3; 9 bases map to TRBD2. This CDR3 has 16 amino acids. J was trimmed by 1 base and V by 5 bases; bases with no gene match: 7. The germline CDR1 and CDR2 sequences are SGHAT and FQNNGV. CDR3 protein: CASSTSSGSGTDTQYF. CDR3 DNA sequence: TGTGCCAGCAGCACTAGTAGCGGGAGTGGCACAGATACGCAGTATTTT.

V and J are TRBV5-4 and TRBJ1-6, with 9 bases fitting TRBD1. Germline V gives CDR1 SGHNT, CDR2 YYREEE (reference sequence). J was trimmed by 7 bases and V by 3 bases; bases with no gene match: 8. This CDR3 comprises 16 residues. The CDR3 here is CASSSITGTGNSPLHF. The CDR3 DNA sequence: TGTGCCAGCAGCTCTATAACCGGGACAGGGAATTCACCCCTCCACTTT.

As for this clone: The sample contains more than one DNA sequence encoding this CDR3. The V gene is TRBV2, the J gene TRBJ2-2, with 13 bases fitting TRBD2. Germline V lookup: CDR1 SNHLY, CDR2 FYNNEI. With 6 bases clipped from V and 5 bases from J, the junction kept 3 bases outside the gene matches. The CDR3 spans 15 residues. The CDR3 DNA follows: TGTGCCAGCAGCAGGACTAGCGGGAGAACCGGGGAGCTGTTTTTT. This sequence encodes CASSRTSGRTGELFF.

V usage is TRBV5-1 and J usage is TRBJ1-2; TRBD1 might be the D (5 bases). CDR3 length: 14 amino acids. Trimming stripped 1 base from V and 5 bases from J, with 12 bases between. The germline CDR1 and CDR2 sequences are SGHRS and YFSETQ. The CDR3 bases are TGCGCCAGCAGCTTGTTCCAGGGTGGGTATGGCTACACCTTC. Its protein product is CASSLFQGGYGYTF.

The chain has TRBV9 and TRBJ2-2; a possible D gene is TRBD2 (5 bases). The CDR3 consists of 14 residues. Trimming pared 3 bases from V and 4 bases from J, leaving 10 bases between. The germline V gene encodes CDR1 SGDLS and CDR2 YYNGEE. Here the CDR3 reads CASSGGSSTGELFF. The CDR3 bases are TGTGCCAGCAGCGGAGGGAGTAGCACCGGGGAGCTGTTTTTT.

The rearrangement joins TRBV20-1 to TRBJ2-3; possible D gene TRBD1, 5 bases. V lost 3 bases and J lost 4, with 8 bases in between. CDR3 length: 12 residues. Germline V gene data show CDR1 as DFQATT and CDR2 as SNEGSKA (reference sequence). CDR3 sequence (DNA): TGCAGTGCTAGTCAGGGCCCAGATACGCAGTATTTT. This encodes CSASQGPDTQYF.

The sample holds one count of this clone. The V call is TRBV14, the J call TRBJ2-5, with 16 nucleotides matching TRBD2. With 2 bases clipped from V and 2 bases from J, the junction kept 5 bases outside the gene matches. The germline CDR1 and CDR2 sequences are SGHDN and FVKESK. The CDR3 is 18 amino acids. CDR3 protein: CASSQLGTSGRAQETQYF. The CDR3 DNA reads TGTGCCAGCAGCCAACTTGGGACTAGCGGGAGGGCGCAAGAGACCCAGTACTTC.

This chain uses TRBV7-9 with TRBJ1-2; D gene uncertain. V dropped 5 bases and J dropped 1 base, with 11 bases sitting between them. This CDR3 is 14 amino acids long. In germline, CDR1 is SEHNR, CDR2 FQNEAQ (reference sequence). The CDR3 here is CASSPSGLNYGYTF. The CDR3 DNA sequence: TGTGCCAGCAGCCCGAGCGGACTTAACTATGGCTACACCTTC.

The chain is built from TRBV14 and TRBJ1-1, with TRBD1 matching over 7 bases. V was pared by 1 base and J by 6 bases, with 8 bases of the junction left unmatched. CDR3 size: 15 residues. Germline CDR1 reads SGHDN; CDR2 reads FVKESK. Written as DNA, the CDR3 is TGTGCCAGCAGCCAAGGACAGGGCTCCTTTCCTGAAGCTTTCTTT. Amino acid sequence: CASSQGQGSFPEAFF.

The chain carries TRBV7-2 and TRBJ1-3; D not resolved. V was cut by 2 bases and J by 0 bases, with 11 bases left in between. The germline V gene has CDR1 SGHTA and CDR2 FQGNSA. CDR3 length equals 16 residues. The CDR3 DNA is TGTGCCAGCAGCTTAAACAGCCATGCCTCTGGAAACACCATATATTTT. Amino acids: CASSLNSHASGNTIYF.

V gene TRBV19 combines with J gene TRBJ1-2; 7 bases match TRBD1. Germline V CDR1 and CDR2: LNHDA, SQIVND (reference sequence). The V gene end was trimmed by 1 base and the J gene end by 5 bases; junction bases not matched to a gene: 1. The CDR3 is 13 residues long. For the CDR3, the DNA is TGTGCCAGTAGTATAGGACAGGGTTATGGCTACACCTTC. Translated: CASSIGQGYGYTF.

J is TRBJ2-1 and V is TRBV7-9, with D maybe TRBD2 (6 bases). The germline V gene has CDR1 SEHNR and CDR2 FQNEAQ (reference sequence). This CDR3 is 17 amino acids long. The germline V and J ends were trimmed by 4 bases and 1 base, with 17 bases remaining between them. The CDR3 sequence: CASSSPGGSRSYNEQFF. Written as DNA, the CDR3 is TGTGCCAGCAGCTCTCCTGGGGGGTCCCGGTCCTACAATGAGCAGTTCTTC.

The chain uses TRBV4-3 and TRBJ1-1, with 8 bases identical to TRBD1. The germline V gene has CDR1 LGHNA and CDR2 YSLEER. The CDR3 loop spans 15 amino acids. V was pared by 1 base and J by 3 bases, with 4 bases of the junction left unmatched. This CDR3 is CASSQAGTGDTEAFF. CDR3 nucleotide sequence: TGCGCCAGCAGCCAAGCCGGGACAGGAGACACTGAAGCTTTCTTT.

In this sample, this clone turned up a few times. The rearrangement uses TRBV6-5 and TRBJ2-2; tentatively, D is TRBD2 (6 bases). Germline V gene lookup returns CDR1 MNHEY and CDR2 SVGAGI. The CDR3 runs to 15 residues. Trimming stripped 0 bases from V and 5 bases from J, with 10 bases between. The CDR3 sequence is CASSYSRAGTGELFF. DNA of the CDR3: TGTGCCAGCAGTTACTCGCGTGCGGGGACCGGGGAGCTGTTTTTT.

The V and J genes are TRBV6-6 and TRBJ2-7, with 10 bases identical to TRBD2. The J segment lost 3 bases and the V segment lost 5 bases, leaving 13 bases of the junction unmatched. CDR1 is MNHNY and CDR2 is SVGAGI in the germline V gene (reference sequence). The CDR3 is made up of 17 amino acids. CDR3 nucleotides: TGTGCCAGCAGTCACCACCTCCTAGCGGGAGCCAACTACGAGCAGTACTTC. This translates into CASSHHLLAGANYEQYF.

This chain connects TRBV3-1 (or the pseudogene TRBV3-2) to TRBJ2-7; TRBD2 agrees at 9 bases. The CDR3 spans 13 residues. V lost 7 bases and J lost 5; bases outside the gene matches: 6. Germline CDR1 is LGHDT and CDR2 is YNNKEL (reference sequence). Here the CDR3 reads CASTHGTSHEQYF. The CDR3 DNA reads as TGTGCCAGCACCCACGGGACTAGCCACGAGCAGTACTTC.

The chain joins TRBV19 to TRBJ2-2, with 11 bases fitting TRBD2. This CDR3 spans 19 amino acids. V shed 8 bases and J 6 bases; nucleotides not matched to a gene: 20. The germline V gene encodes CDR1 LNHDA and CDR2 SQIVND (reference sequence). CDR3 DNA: TGTGCCAGTGAAACCCGAGCACTAGCGGGAGAGACAAGAGCCGGGGAGCTGTTTTTT. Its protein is CASETRALAGETRAGELFF.

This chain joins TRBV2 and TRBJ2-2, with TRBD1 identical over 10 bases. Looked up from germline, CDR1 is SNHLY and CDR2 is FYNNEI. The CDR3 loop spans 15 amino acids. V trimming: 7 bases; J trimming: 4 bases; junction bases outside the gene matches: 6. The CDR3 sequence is CASTGTGVPTGELFF. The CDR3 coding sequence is TGTGCCAGCACCGGGACAGGGGTCCCCACCGGGGAGCTGTTTTTT.

CDR3 region: CASSQEPLGQATFRNTIYF. The CDR3 region has the DNA TGTGCCAGCAGCCAAGAGCCCTTGGGACAGGCAACTTTCAGGAACACCATATATTTT. This chain joins TRBV4-2 and TRBJ1-3; 8 bases match TRBD1. The CDR3 is 19 residues long. Germline V gene sequence: CDR1 LGHNA, CDR2 YNFKEQ. V shed 0 bases, J shed 7 bases, and the junction held 17 bases outside the gene matches.

CDR3 coding DNA: TGTGCCAGCAGCCAAGCGGGCCTGATTTCGAACACCGGGGAGCTGTTTTTT. This gives the protein CASSQAGLISNTGELFF. The V gene is TRBV7-2, the J gene TRBJ2-2; tentatively, D is TRBD2 (6 bases). This CDR3 has 17 amino acids. From germline, CDR1 is SGHTA and CDR2 FQGNSA. V gave up 5 bases and J gave up 0 bases, with 16 bases separating them.

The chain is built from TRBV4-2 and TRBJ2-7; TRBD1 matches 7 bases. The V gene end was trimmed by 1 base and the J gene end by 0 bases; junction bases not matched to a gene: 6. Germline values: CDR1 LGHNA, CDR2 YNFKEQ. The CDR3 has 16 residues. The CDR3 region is CASSQAQGQSSYEQYF. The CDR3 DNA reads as TGTGCCAGCAGCCAAGCCCAGGGACAGAGCTCCTACGAGCAGTACTTC.

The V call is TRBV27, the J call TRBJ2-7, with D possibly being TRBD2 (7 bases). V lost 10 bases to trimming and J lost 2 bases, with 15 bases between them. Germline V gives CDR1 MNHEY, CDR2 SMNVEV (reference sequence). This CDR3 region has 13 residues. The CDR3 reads CATQRGGAYEQYF. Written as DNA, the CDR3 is TGTGCCACACAGAGGGGGGGGGCCTACGAGCAGTACTTC.

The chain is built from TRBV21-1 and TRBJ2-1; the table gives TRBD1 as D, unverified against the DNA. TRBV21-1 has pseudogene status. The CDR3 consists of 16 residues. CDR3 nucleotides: TGTGCCAGCAGCAAAGAGGACAGGGGTAGCTGCAATGAGCAGTTCTTC. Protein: CASSKEDRGSCNEQFF.

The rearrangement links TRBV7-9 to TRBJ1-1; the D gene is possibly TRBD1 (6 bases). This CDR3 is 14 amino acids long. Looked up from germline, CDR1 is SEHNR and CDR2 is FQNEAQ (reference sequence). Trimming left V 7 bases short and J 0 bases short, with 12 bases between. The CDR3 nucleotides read TGTGCCAGCACGGGGGCAGATCTGAACACTGAAGCTTTCTTT. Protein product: CASTGADLNTEAFF.